This T cell receptor beta chain was sequenced for a study of CD8+CD57+ T cells in acquired aplastic anemia. Study at large: DNA per sorted CD4+ or CD8+ sample ranged roughly 0.17 to 27.4 ug, averaging around 3.2 ug.

This CDR3 has 14 amino acids. Germline V gene data show CDR1 as SNHLY and CDR2 as FYNNEI. V was cut by 4 bases and J by 4 bases, with 13 bases left in between. Genomic DNA, serving as template, underwent TCR beta VDJ and CDR3 profiling. TCRdb re-called the reads with MiXCR, one entry per CDR3 protein. Here the sample spans 95,000 to 150,000 distinct CDR3 sequences, under 65% being singletons. In its sample, this clonotype was seen a few times. Its antigen is not identified. The authors sequenced patients whose flow cytometry had shown CD8+CD57+ cell expansion. Blood came from patients not yet given any therapy. Study-level results: Patients and controls had in common twenty-nine CD8+ CDR3 sequences. Patients and controls were not found to differ significantly in CD8+ Simpson's diversity.

Sequenced material: sorted CD4+, CD8+, or CD8+CD57+ T cells (not recorded which) from PBMCs. The TCR sequence derives from a human donor with aplastic anemia. The chain recombines TRBV2 with TRBJ1-1; D is possibly TRBD1 (6 bases). The CDR3 DNA reads TGTGCCAGCAGTGTGACAGGCGCGCTCACTGAAGCTTTCTTT. It codes for CASSVTGALTEAFF.